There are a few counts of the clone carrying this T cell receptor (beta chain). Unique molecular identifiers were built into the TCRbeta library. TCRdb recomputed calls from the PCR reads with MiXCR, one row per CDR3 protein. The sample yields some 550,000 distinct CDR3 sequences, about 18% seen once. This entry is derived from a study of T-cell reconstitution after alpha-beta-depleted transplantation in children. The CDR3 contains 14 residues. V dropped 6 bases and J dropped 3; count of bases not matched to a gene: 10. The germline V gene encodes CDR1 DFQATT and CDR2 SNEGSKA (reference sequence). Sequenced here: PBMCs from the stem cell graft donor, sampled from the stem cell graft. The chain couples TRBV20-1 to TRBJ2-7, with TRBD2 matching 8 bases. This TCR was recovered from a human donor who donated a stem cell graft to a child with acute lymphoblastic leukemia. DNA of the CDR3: TGCAGTGCGCACTCATGGCGGGAGGACTACGAGCAGTACTTC. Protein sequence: CSAHSWREDYEQYF.